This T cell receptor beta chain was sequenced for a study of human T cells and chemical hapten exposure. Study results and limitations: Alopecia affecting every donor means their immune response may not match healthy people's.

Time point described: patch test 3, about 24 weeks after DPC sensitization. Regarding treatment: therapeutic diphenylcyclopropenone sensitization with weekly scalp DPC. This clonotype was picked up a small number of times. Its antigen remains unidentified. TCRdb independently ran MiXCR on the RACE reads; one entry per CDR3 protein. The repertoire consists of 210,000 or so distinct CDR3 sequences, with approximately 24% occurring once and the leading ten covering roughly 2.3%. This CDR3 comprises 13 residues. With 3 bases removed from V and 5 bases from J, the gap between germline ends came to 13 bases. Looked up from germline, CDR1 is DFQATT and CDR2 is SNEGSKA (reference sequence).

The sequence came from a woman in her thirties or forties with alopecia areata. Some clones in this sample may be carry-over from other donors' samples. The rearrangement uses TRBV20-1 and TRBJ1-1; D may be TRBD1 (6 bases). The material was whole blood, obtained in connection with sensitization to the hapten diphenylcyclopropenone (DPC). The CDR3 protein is CSASLGRGTEAFF. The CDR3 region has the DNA TGCAGTGCTAGTTTGGGGAGGGGGACTGAAGCTTTCTTT.